The TCR beta chain under discussion was sequenced for a study of T cells in Graves' hyperthyroidism and ophthalmopathy. Per the germline V gene, CDR1 is MNHNS and CDR2 is SASEGT. The J segment lost 7 bases and the V segment lost 10 bases, leaving 13 bases of the junction unmatched. The CDR3 is 14 amino acids. RNA transcripts yielded amplified TCR beta CDR3 regions. With the HTBI primer set, the TCR CDR3 went through a first round of RT-PCR. TCRdb fed the multiplex PCR reads into MiXCR, producing one record per CDR3 protein. In the table there are approximately 700,000 distinct CDR3 sequences, less than 45% of which are singletons. Investigators excluded patients with uncontrolled infection, other autoimmune disease, pregnancy or lactation.

The chain combines TRBV6-1 with TRBJ1-5; TRBD1 agrees at 7 bases. This clonotype originated in an adult man with Graves' disease, either hyperthyroidism or ophthalmopathy (not recorded which). The specimen sequenced was peripheral blood or thyroid tissue (not recorded which). DNA of the CDR3: TGTGCCATCAGGGAGACAGGGAGGGGGCAGCCCCAGCATTTT. It yields the protein CAIRETGRGQPQHF.